The source of this T cell receptor (beta chain) is a study of vaccination effects on CD4 cells after COVID-19. Antigen-specific CD4+ T cells were expanded (with viral peptide pools) by the ViraFEST assay ahead of sequencing. The authors isolated CD4+ T cells after about 10 days of culture. Each participant was given two doses of one vaccine (BNT162b2 or mRNA-1273). About this clone itself: The antigen is not known.

Deletions cut 0 bases from V and 1 base from J, with 4 bases between. The CDR3 sequence is 12 residues long. Germline assignment: CDR1 SQVTM and CDR2 ANQGSEA. The data were produced by immunoSEQ multiplex PCR, yet TCRdb's version contains in-frame clones alone and is incomplete. The sample has 20,000 to 25,000 clones, around 69% seen once. The input for sequencing was CD4+ T cells from PBMCs cultured with HCoV-229E spike peptides, taken after COVID-19 vaccination. The V and J genes are TRBV29-1 and TRBJ2-7; D remains unclear. This receptor was obtained from a human donor who received a COVID-19 vaccine. As DNA, the CDR3 is TGCAGCGTTGAAGACGGATCCTACGAGCAGTACTTC. It yields the protein CSVEDGSYEQYF.